This T cell receptor (beta chain) came from a study of blood T cell repertoires in COVID-19. Study in general: Both acute and convalescent COVID-19 samples were obtained from the United States, Italy and Spain. In each case, the material was cDNA or gDNA derived from T cells, B-cell-depleted T cells, or PBMCs.

There are 12 residues in the CDR3. V was pared by 6 bases and J by 7 bases, with 7 bases between. The protocol was immunoSEQ multiplex PCR, while the TCRdb copy is restricted to in-frame clones and leaves out a portion. The table has tens of thousands of clones, around four fifths seen once; the top ten hold 5.3%. The clonotype was recovered from a man in his 70s with acute or convalescent COVID-19. The chain uses TRBV12-3 or TRBV12-4 and TRBJ1-6; no reliable D call. The specimen sequenced was peripheral blood. The chain's CDR3 is CASRDSNSPLHF. The CDR3 bases are TGTGCCAGCAGGGACTCAAATTCACCCCTCCACTTT.